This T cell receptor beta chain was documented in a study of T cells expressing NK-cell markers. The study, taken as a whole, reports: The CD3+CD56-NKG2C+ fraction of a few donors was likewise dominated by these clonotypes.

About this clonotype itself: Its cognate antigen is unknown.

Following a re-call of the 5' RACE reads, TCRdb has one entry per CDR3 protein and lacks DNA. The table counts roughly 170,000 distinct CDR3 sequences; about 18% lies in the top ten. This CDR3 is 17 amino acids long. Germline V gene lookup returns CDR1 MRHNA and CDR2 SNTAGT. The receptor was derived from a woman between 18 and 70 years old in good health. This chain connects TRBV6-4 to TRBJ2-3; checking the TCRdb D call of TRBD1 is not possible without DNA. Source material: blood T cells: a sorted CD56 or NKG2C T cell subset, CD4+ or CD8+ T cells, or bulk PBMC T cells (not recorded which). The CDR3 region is CASSDGHEPPSTDTQYF.